A selection of T cell receptor beta chains follows, all from one sample in a study of blood T cell repertoires in COVID-19. Sequencing used immunoSEQ multiplex PCR; TCRdb keeps in-frame clones, though not all of them. The table shows about 160,000 clones, with around 89% occurring only once. The sequenced material came from peripheral blood. The receptor source for this set is a young man with COVID-19, enrolled during active disease. The CDR3 runs from the conserved cysteine through the conserved F or W. D genes are given only for firm matches. Not every row has a clone size; where given, it reads once, few, many or a size class.

v_call	j_call	clone_size	d_call	cdr3_aa	cdr3_nt
TRBV6-5	TRBJ2-1	.	.	CASRAGVNEQFF	TGTGCCAGCAGGGCAGGGGTCAATGAGCAGTTCTTC
TRBV7-2	TRBJ2-7	once	TRBD2	CASSRGLAGGPLYEQYF	TGTGCCAGCAGCAGGGGACTAGCGGGAGGGCCTCTCTACGAGCAGTACTTC
TRBV10-1	TRBJ2-3	.	TRBD1	CASSYTRDRGLDTQYF	TGCGCCAGCAGCTACACCCGGGACAGGGGGTTAGATACGCAGTATTTT
TRBV14	TRBJ2-7	.	TRBD2	CASSQGLALGYEQYF	TGTGCCAGCAGCCAGGGACTAGCGCTTGGGTACGAGCAGTACTTC
TRBV7-6	TRBJ2-5	.	.	CASSLVGLAEKGETQYF	TGTGCCAGCAGCTTAGTGGGTTTAGCGGAGAAGGGGGAGACCCAGTACTTC
TRBV7-2	TRBJ2-1	.	TRBD2	CASSPHAGGLNNEQFF	TGTGCCAGCAGCCCCCATGCGGGAGGGCTGAACAATGAGCAGTTCTTC
TRBV19	TRBJ2-7	once	.	CASSIAADVTYEQYF	TGTGCCAGTAGTATTGCGGCAGACGTTACCTACGAGCAGTACTTC
TRBV15	TRBJ2-3	.	TRBD1	CATSRRQGARMTDTQYF	TGTGCCACCAGCAGGAGACAGGGGGCTAGGATGACAGATACGCAGTATTTT
TRBV11-3	TRBJ2-7	.	TRBD2	CASSEEGRAGSYEQYF	TGTGCCAGCAGCGAAGAGGGGAGAGCGGGATCCTACGAGCAGTACTTC
TRBV11-2	TRBJ2-2	.	TRBD2	CASSRPGLAGNTGELFF	TGTGCCAGCAGTCGACCGGGACTAGCGGGAAACACCGGGGAGCTGTTTTTT
TRBV10-2	TRBJ2-5	.	TRBD2	CASRRGTSGQETQYF	TGCGCCAGCAGGAGGGGGACTAGCGGACAAGAGACCCAGTACTTC
TRBV28	TRBJ2-6	.	.	CASSFLADYVSGANVLTF	TGTGCCAGCAGTTTTCTGGCGGATTACGTCTCTGGGGCCAACGTCCTGACTTTC
TRBV9	TRBJ2-7	.	.	CASSVDGIEQYF	TGTGCCAGCAGCGTAGACGGGATCGAGCAGTACTTC
TRBV19	TRBJ2-7	.	.	CASSMSDEQYF	TGTGCCAGTAGTATGTCGGACGAGCAGTACTTC
TRBV28	TRBJ1-2	.	.	CASSSTGRIYGYTF	TGTGCCAGCAGTTCTACAGGGCGCATCTATGGCTACACCTTC
TRBV24-1	TRBJ2-2	medium-sized	.	CATSDFRDTGELFF	TGTGCCACCAGTGATTTCAGGGACACCGGGGAGCTGTTTTTT
TRBV28	TRBJ1-1	.	TRBD1	CASNTHRQGTFF	TGTGCCAGCAATACACATCGACAGGGGACTTTCTTT
TRBV7-7	TRBJ2-2	.	TRBD1	CASSPGTGGSGELFF	TGTGCCAGCAGTCCCGGGACAGGGGGGTCCGGGGAGCTGTTTTTT
TRBV18	TRBJ2-1	.	.	CASSPSAEREQFF	TGTGCCAGCTCCCCCTCTGCGGAGCGTGAGCAGTTCTTC
TRBV19	TRBJ2-1	.	.	CASRQGPSYNEQFF	TGTGCCAGTAGACAGGGCCCCTCCTACAATGAGCAGTTCTTC
TRBV7-9	TRBJ2-3	.	TRBD2	CASSWDYTDTQYF	TGTGCCAGCAGCTGGGACTACACAGATACGCAGTATTTT
TRBV9	TRBJ1-3	.	TRBD1	CASSGGGTGRNTIYF	TGTGCCAGCAGCGGAGGGGGGACAGGGCGGAACACCATATATTTT
TRBV6-5	TRBJ2-2	.	.	CASRRDPYTGELFF	TGTGCCAGCAGGCGGGACCCATACACCGGGGAGCTGTTTTTT
TRBV2	TRBJ2-7	.	.	CASTAGAGNEQYF	TGTGCCAGCACTGCAGGGGCTGGGAACGAGCAGTACTTC
TRBV5-1	TRBJ2-1	once	TRBD2	CASSPGLAGEIYNEQFF	TGCGCCAGCAGCCCGGGACTAGCGGGAGAAATTTACAATGAGCAGTTCTTC
TRBV3-1/TRBV3-2	TRBJ2-1	.	.	CASSLGKRRPYNEQFF	TGTGCCAGCAGCCTTGGAAAGCGGAGGCCCTACAATGAGCAGTTCTTC
TRBV12-3/TRBV12-4	TRBJ2-7	once	TRBD1	CASTKLTGDEQYF	TGTGCCAGCACCAAGCTGACAGGGGACGAGCAGTACTTC
TRBV6-2/TRBV6-3	TRBJ2-7	.	TRBD2	CASTYLGTSGSSYEQYF	TGTGCCAGCACTTACCTGGGGACTAGCGGGAGCTCCTACGAGCAGTACTTC
TRBV19	TRBJ1-1	.	.	CASSIPGTEGTEAFF	TGTGCCAGTAGTATCCCCGGGACGGAGGGGACTGAAGCTTTCTTT
TRBV4-3	TRBJ2-1	once	TRBD2	CASSQEGVRTSGKNEQFF	TGCGCCAGCAGCCAAGAAGGGGTGCGGACTAGCGGGAAAAATGAGCAGTTCTTC
TRBV9	TRBJ1-5	.	TRBD1	CASSAGQAYNQPQHF	TGTGCCAGCAGCGCGGGACAGGCGTACAATCAGCCCCAGCATTTT
TRBV6-2/TRBV6-3	TRBJ1-5	once	TRBD1	CASSWTGLQPQHF	TGTGCCAGCAGTTGGACAGGGCTTCAGCCCCAGCATTTT
TRBV29-1	TRBJ2-3	.	TRBD1	CSASSGTGGPDTQYF	TGCAGCGCCTCGTCCGGGACAGGGGGTCCCGATACGCAGTATTTT
TRBV9	TRBJ1-1	once	TRBD1	CASSVGEGQGNTEAFF	TGTGCCAGCAGCGTAGGTGAGGGACAGGGGAACACTGAAGCTTTCTTT
TRBV7-9	TRBJ2-5	.	TRBD2	CATSISGRETQYF	TGTGCCACATCGATTAGCGGGAGAGAGACCCAGTACTTC
TRBV30	TRBJ1-2	.	.	CAWSVQGVWGYTF	TGTGCCTGGAGTGTACAGGGTGTATGGGGCTACACCTTC
TRBV7-8	TRBJ2-7	.	TRBD2	CASSLATGLAGALDF	TGTGCCAGCAGCTTAGCTACGGGACTAGCGGGAGCGCTCGACTTC
TRBV29-1	TRBJ2-1	.	TRBD1	CSVGGGTGVVNEQFF	TGCAGCGTGGGGGGAGGGACAGGGGTCGTGAATGAGCAGTTCTTC
TRBV13	TRBJ2-2	.	TRBD2	CASSLDRLAGNTGELFF	TGTGCCAGCAGCTTAGACCGGCTAGCGGGAAACACCGGGGAGCTGTTTTTT